Here is one T cell receptor (beta chain) with its context. What it binds is not known. Its ends do not fully match the called genes, so a read error is possible. Other DNA sequences from this sample encode an identical CDR3 as well. This record belongs to a study of T cell responses to AZD1222 COVID-19 vaccine. As for the study in general: Some second doses came at about 4 weeks and others at about 12 weeks; these were pooled. General study results and limits: The breadth and depth of Spike-specific TCRs increased once two AZD1222 doses had been given. Clonal diversity was possibly underestimated, and white British individuals and females predominated among donors.

Method: immunoSEQ multiplex PCR; TCRdb's copy keeps in-frame clones and lacks some. The sample has around 130,000 clones; roughly 86% are singletons. The CDR3 loop spans 13 amino acids. This sample comprised peripheral blood, obtained on day 0 of AZD1222 vaccination. The sequence was collected from an adult in good health. The chain links TRBV12-3 or TRBV12-4 to TRBJ1-1; 7 positions match TRBD1. The CDR3 here is CASSPDRDTEAFF. The CDR3 coding sequence is TGTGCCAGCAGCCCCGACAGGGACACAGAAGCTTTCTTT.